This paragraph covers one T cell receptor (beta chain) sequence. Antigen unknown. This sample is drawn from a study of cytomegalovirus exposure and HLA in healthy donors. Amplification used 60 Vbeta primers and 13 Jbeta primers. Measured with immunoSEQ multiplex PCR; TCRdb has only the in-frame clones, and not every one. Among 85,000 to 130,000 clones listed, about four fifths were seen once. Unmatched junction bases numbered 4, after V lost 4 bases and J lost 7 bases. Germline V lookup: CDR1 SGDLS, CDR2 YYNGEE. This CDR3 contains 14 residues. The donors (healthy individuals) were bone marrow donors. Overall study results and limits: Rarity held for most TCR sequences, but there were some public TCRs that occurred in many donors. A later analysis by the authors found several of the most significant clusters apparently linked to common viral pathogens.

Sequencing was done on a sample of PBMCs. The sequence was collected from a man over 45 in good health and CMV-seronegative. V is TRBV9 and J is TRBJ1-4; TRBD1 aligns across 10 bases. The CDR3 bases are TGTGCCAGCAGCTATGGGACAGGGGCTGAAAAACTGTTTTTT. Translation: CASSYGTGAEKLFF. The variable domain in full, with the rest retrieved from reference TRBV9 and TRBJ1-4, is DSGVTQTPKHLITATGQRVTLRCSPRSGDLSVYWYQQSLDQGLQFLIQYYNGEERAKGNILERFSAQQFPDLHSELNLSSLELGDSALYFCASSYGTGAEKLFFGSGTQLSVL.